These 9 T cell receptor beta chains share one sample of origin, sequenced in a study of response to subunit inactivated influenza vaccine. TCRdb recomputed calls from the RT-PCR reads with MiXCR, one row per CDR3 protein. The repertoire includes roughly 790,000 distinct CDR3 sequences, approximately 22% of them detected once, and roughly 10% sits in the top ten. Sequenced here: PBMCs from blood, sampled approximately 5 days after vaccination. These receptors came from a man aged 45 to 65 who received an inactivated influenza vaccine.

This CDR3 reads CALSLFSGGDFITDTQYF. The CDR3 bases are TGTGCCCTCAGTTTATTTAGCGGGGGGGATTTTATCACAGATACGCAGTATTTT. V gene TRBV12-3 or TRBV12-4 combines with J gene TRBJ2-3; 11 bases match TRBD2. V lost 11 bases, J lost 2 bases, and 18 bases stayed unmatched. The CDR3 consists of 18 residues.

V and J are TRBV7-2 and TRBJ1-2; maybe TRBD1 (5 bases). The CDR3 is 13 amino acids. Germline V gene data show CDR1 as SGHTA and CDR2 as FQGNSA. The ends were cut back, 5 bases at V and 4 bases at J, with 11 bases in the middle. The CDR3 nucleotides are TGTGCCAGCAGCCCCGACAGCCTCTATGGCTACACCTTC. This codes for CASSPDSLYGYTF.

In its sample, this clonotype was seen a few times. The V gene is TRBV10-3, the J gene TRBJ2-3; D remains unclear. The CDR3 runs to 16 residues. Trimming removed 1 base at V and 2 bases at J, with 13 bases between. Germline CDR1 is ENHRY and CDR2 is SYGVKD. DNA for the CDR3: TGTGCCATCAGTGAGTGGAAGGACCTTTTCACAGATACGCAGTATTTT. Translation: CAISEWKDLFTDTQYF.

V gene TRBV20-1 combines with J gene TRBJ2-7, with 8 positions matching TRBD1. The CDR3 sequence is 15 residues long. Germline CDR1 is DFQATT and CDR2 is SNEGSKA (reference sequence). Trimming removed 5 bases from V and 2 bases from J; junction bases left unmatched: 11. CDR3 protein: CSAGDGDRSAYEQYF. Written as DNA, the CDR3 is TGCAGTGCTGGCGACGGGGACAGGAGCGCCTACGAGCAGTACTTC.

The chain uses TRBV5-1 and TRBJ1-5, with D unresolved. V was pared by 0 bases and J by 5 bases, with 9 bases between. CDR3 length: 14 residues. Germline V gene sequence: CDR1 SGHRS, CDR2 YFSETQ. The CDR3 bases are TGCGCCAGCAGCTTGGGTGACATCTATCAGCCCCAGCATTTT. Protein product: CASSLGDIYQPQHF.

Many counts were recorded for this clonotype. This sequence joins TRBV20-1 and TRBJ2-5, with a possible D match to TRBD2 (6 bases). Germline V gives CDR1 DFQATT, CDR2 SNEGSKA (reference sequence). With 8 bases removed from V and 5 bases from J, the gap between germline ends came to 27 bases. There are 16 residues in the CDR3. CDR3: CSPNTSWGGCCETQYF. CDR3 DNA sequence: TGCAGTCCCAACACTTCGTGGGGAGGATGCTGTGAGACCCAGTACTTC.

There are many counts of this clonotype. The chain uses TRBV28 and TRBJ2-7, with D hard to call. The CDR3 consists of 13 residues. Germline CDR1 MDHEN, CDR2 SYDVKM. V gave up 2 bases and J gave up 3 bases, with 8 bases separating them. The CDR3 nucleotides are TGTGCCAGCAGTTTACCCGCAAACTACGAGCAGTACTTC. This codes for CASSLPANYEQYF.

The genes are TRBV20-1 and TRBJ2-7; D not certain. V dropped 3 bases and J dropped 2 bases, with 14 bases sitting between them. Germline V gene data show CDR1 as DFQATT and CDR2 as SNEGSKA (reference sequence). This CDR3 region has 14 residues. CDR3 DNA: TGCAGTGCTAGTACCCAGATGCGAACCTACGAGCAGTACTTC. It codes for CSASTQMRTYEQYF.

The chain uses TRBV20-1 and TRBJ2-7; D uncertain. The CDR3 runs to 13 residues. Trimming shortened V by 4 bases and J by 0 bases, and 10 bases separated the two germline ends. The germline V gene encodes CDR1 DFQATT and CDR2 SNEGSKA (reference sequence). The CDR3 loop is CSAKYIGSYEQYF. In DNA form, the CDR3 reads TGCAGTGCTAAATACATTGGCTCCTACGAGCAGTACTTC.